This T cell receptor beta chain was observed in a study of blood T cell repertoires in COVID-19. The data were produced by immunoSEQ multiplex PCR, yet TCRdb's version contains in-frame clones alone and is incomplete. The data contain approximately 200,000 clones, around 84% of them singletons. In germline, CDR1 is LGHDT, CDR2 YNNKEL (reference sequence). The V and J ends lost 8 bases and 0 bases respectively, with 22 bases between them. This CDR3 has 17 amino acids. This TCR was recovered from a man aged 35 to 55 with acute or convalescent COVID-19. The genes are TRBV3-1 (or the pseudogene TRBV3-2) and TRBJ1-1; TRBD1 is a possible D gene (6 bases). Sequenced input: peripheral blood. The CDR3 spells CASGDESAGAMNTEAFF. CDR3 DNA: TGTGCCAGCGGGGATGAAAGCGCGGGGGCCATGAACACTGAAGCTTTCTTT.